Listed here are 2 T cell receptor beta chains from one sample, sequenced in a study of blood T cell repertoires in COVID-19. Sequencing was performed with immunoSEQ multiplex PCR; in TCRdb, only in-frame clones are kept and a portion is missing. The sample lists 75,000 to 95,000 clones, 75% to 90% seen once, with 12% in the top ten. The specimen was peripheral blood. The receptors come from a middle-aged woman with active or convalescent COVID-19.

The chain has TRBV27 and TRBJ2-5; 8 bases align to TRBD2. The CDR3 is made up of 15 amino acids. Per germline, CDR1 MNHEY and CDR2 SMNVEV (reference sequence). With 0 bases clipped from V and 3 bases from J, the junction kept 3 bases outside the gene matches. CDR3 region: CASSLSLAVKETQYF. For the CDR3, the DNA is TGTGCCAGCAGTTTATCACTAGCGGTTAAAGAGACCCAGTACTTC.

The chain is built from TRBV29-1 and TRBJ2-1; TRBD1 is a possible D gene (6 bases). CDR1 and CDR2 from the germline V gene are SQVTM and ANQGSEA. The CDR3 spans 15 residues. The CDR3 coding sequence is TGCAGGGGGAATACACAGGGCTATCCCTACAATGAGCAGTTCTTC. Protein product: CRGNTQGYPYNEQFF.